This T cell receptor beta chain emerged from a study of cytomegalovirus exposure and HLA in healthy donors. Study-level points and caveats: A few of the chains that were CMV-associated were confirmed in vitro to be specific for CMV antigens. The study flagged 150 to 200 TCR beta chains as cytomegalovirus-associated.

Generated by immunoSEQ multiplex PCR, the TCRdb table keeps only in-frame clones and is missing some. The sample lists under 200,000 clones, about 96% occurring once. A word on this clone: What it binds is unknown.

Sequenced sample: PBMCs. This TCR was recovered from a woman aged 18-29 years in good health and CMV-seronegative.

The CDR3, as DNA: TGTGCCAGCAGTGAAAACACCTCAACTAATGAAAAACTGTTTTTT. Translated, it gives CASSENTSTNEKLFF. The rearrangement links TRBV6-1 to TRBJ1-4; the D is unclear. CDR3 length equals 15 residues. Per germline, CDR1 MNHNS and CDR2 SASEGT. Trimming stripped 2 bases from V and 0 bases from J, with 7 bases between.